The rows below give T cell receptor beta chains drawn from one sample of a study of neurological immune-mediated disorders. TCRdb called the 5' RACE reads again in MiXCR, with one record for every CDR3 protein. This repertoire shows tens of thousands of distinct CDR3 sequences, about 13% found once; its top ten account for around 2.3%. Material for sequencing was PBMCs. All receptors come from a woman between 35 and 50 years old in good health. CDR3s include the opening cysteine and the closing phenylalanine or tryptophan. Each record gives: V gene, clone size, J gene, D gene, CDR3 protein, CDR3 DNA. A D gene is named only where the DNA matches it firmly. Only some rows state a clone size, as once, few, many or a class for expanded clones.

>TRBV10-2|many|TRBJ2-3|.
CASKWSSTDTQYF
TGCGCCAGCAAGTGGAGTAGCACAGATACGCAGTATTTT
>TRBV5-8|many|TRBJ1-4|.
CASSPLTGSTNEKLFF
TGTGCCAGCAGCCCTCTGACAGGTTCAACTAATGAAAAACTGTTTTTT
>TRBV18|many|TRBJ1-2|.
CASSQRDYYGYTF
TGTGCCAGCTCACAAAGGGATTACTATGGCTACACCTTC
>TRBV11-2|many|TRBJ2-2|.
CASSEFEGYTGELFF
TGTGCCAGCAGCGAGTTCGAAGGTTACACCGGGGAGCTGTTTTTT
>TRBV4-3|many|TRBJ2-1|.
CASSQDQGGSYNEQFF
TGCGCCAGCAGCCAAGATCAGGGCGGTTCCTACAATGAGCAGTTCTTC
>TRBV25-1|many|TRBJ1-6|TRBD1
CASSQTGVVSPLHF
TGTGCCAGCAGTCAGACAGGGGTGGTTTCACCCCTCCACTTT
>TRBV20-1|many|TRBJ1-2|.
CSARDREEANYGYTF
TGCAGTGCTAGAGACAGAGAAGAGGCTAACTATGGCTACACCTTC
>TRBV27|many|TRBJ2-7|TRBD1
CASSFGRDREQYF
TGTGCCAGCAGTTTCGGGCGGGACAGGGAGCAGTACTTC
>TRBV27|medium-sized|TRBJ2-7|TRBD1
CASSLTGTGAREQYF
TGTGCCAGCAGTTTAACCGGGACAGGAGCTAGGGAGCAGTACTTC
>TRBV20-1|.|TRBJ1-1|TRBD1
CSASGRQGFTEAFF
TGCAGTGCTAGTGGACGACAGGGATTCACTGAAGCTTTCTTT
>TRBV5-5|many|TRBJ1-3|.
CASSSEQGGNTIYF
TGTGCCAGCAGTTCGGAACAGGGTGGAAACACCATATATTTT
>TRBV6-5|.|TRBJ2-7|.
CASSPPGAYEQYF
TGTGCCAGCAGCCCCCCGGGCGCCTACGAGCAGTACTTC
>TRBV10-3|.|TRBJ2-2|TRBD1
CAISRTGSDTGELFF
TGTGCCATCAGCAGGACAGGAAGCGACACCGGGGAGCTGTTTTTT
>TRBV10-3|many|TRBJ1-1|.
CAIKENRNTEAFF
TGTGCCATCAAGGAGAACAGAAACACTGAAGCTTTCTTT
>TRBV12-3/TRBV12-4|many|TRBJ1-5|.
CASSPQSGNQPQHF
TGTGCCAGCAGTCCCCAATCGGGCAATCAGCCCCAGCATTTT
>TRBV27|many|TRBJ2-2|.
CASRFIGTGELFF
TGTGCCAGCAGGTTTATTGGCACCGGGGAGCTGTTTTTT
>TRBV5-1|.|TRBJ1-1|TRBD1
CASSSGQGNTEAFF
TGCGCCAGCAGCTCTGGACAGGGGAACACTGAAGCTTTCTTT
>TRBV19|.|TRBJ2-7|.
CASSIFSGSYEQYF
TGTGCCAGTAGTATTTTCAGTGGATCCTACGAGCAGTACTTC
>TRBV7-2|many|TRBJ2-5|.
CASSLGGWSETQYF
TGTGCCAGCAGCTTGGGGGGATGGAGCGAGACCCAGTACTTC
>TRBV5-5|many|TRBJ2-1|.
CASSLTGASNEQFF
TGTGCCAGCAGCTTAACGGGAGCGAGCAATGAGCAGTTCTTC
>TRBV27|many|TRBJ2-3|.
CASSLVGITDTQYF
TGTGCCAGCAGTTTAGTGGGAATCACAGATACGCAGTATTTT
>TRBV10-3|many|TRBJ2-3|TRBD2
CAISEARGTDTQYF
TGTGCCATCAGTGAGGCGCGGGGGACAGATACGCAGTATTTT
>TRBV7-7|many|TRBJ2-5|.
CASSAWSGRGETQYF
TGTGCCAGCAGCGCCTGGTCGGGCAGGGGAGAGACCCAGTACTTC
>TRBV7-2|many|TRBJ1-2|.
CASRQGSYGYTF
TGTGCCAGCAGACAGGGATCCTATGGCTACACCTTC
>TRBV5-1|.|TRBJ1-1|.
CANSSNGINTEAFF
TGCGCCAACAGCTCGAACGGGATCAACACTGAAGCTTTCTTT
>TRBV20-1|many|TRBJ1-6|.
CSAKDGQPLHF
TGCAGTGCTAAGGACGGTCAGCCCCTCCACTTT
>TRBV6-1|many|TRBJ2-4|.
CASSGSGPGRGNIQYF
TGTGCCAGCAGTGGGAGCGGGCCGGGACGAGGGAACATTCAGTACTTC
>TRBV20-1|.|TRBJ2-5|.
CSVDTSGAHQETQYF
TGCAGTGTTGATACTAGTGGGGCTCACCAAGAGACCCAGTACTTC
>TRBV20-1|many|TRBJ1-1|.
CSVPRRQMNTEAFF
TGCAGTGTTCCCCGGCGACAGATGAACACTGAAGCTTTCTTT
>TRBV5-1|many|TRBJ1-2|.
CASSPPGQSGYTF
TGCGCCAGCAGCCCACCCGGACAGTCTGGCTACACCTTC
>TRBV10-3|.|TRBJ2-3|TRBD1
CAISERGQGYTDTQYF
TGTGCCATCAGTGAGAGAGGACAGGGGTACACAGATACGCAGTATTTT
>TRBV20-1|many|TRBJ2-7|TRBD2
CSARASSGGSYEQYF
TGCAGTGCTAGAGCCTCGAGCGGGGGGTCCTACGAGCAGTACTTC
>TRBV20-1|many|TRBJ2-3|TRBD2
CSATGLAERASTDTQYF
TGCAGTGCCACGGGGCTAGCGGAGAGAGCTAGCACAGATACGCAGTATTTT
>TRBV29-1|few|TRBJ2-4|.
CSVRDDLGMELAKNIQYF
TGCAGCGTTAGGGACGACTTGGGGATGGAACTAGCCAAAAACATTCAGTACTTC
>TRBV6-5|many|TRBJ1-1|.
CASSYGRDTEAFF
TGTGCCAGCAGTTACGGACGTGACACTGAAGCTTTCTTT
>TRBV20-1|many|TRBJ1-2|.
CSAWDIYGYTF
TGCAGTGCTTGGGACATCTATGGCTACACCTTC
>TRBV7-2|many|TRBJ2-3|TRBD1
CASSSSPQDRAVTDTQYF
TGTGCCAGCAGCTCTAGCCCCCAGGACAGGGCCGTAACAGATACGCAGTATTTT
>TRBV5-1|medium-sized|TRBJ2-1|.
CASSSDRLSYNEQFF
TGCGCCAGCAGCTCGGACAGACTTTCCTACAATGAGCAGTTCTTC
>TRBV7-2|many|TRBJ1-5|TRBD1
CASSLVQGDQPQHF
TGTGCCAGCAGCTTAGTTCAGGGGGATCAGCCCCAGCATTTT